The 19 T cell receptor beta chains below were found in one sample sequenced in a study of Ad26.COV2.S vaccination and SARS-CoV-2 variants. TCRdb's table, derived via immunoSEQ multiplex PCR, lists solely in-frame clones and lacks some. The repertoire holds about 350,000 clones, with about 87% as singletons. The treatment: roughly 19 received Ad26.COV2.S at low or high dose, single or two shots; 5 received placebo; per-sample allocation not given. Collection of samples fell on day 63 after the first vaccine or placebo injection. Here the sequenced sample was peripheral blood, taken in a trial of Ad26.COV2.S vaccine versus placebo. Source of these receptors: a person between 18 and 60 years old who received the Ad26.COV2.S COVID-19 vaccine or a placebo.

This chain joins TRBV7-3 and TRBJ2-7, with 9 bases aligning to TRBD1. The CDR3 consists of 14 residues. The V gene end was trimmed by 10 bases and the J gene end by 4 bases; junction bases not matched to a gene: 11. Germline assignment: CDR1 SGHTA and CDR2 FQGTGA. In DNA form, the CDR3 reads TGTGCCACCGGCGTGGGGACAGGGCAATACGAGCAGTACTTC. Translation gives CATGVGTGQYEQYF. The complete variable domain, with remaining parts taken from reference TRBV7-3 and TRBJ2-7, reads GAGVSQTPSNKVTEKGKYVELRCDPISGHTALYWYRQSLGQGPEFLIYFQGTGAADDSGLPNDRFFAVRPEGSVSTLKIQRTERGDSAVYLCATGVGTGQYEQYFGPGTRLTVT.

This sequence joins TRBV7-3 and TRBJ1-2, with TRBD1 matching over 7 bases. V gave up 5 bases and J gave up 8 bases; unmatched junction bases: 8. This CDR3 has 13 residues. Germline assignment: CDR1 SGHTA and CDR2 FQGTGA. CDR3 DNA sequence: TGTGCCAGCAGCGTACGACAGGGCTGGGGCTACACCTTC. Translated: CASSVRQGWGYTF.

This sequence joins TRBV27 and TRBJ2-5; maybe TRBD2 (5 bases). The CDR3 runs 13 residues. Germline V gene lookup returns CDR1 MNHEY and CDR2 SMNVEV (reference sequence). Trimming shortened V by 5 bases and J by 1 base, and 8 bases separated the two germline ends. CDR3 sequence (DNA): TGTGCCAGCAGTACTAGAATCCAAGAGACCCAGTACTTC. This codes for CASSTRIQETQYF.

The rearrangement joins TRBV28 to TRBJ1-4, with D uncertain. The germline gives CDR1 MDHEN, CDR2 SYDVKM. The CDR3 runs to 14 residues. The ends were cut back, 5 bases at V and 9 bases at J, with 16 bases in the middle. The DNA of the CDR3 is TGTGCCAGCAGTCCCGAGGACCCGGGGAAAAAACTGTTTTTT. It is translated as CASSPEDPGKKLFF.

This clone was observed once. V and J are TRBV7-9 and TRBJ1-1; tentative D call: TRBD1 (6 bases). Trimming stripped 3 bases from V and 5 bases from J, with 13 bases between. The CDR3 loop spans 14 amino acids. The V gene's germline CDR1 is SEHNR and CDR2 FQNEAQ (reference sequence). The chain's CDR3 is CASSFPGHTTEAFF. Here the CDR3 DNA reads TGTGCCAGCAGCTTTCCGGGACACACAACTGAAGCTTTCTTT.

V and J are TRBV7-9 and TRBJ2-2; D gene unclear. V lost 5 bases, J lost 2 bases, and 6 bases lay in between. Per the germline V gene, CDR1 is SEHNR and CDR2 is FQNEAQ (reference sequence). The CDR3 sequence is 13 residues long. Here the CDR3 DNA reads TGTGCCAGCAGCGCACCCAACACCGGGGAGCTGTTTTTT. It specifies CASSAPNTGELFF.

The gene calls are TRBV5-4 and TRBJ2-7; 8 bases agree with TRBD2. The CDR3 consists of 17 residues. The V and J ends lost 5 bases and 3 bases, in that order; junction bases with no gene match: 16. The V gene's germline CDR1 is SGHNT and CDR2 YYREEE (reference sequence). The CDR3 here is CASSSGFHRTSFYEQYF. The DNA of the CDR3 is TGTGCCAGCAGTTCCGGCTTTCACCGGACTAGCTTCTACGAGCAGTACTTC.

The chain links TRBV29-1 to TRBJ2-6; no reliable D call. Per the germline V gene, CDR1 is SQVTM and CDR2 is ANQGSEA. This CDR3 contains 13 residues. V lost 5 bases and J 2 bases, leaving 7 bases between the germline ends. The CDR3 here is CSVQRAGANVLTF. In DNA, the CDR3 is TGCAGCGTTCAAAGGGCTGGGGCCAACGTCCTGACTTTC.

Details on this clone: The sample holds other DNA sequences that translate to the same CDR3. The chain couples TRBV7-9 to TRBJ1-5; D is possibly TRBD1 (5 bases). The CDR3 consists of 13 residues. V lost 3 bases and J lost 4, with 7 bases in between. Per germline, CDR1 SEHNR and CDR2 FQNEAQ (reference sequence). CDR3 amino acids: CASSFGGNQPQHF. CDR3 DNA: TGTGCCAGCAGCTTTGGGGGAAATCAGCCCCAGCATTTT.

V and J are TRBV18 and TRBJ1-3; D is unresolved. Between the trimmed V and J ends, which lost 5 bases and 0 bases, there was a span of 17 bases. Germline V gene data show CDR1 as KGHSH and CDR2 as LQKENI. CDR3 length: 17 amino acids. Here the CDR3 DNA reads TGTGCCAGCTCAGGCGCAGCGTATTTACTCTCTGGAAACACCATATATTTT. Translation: CASSGAAYLLSGNTIYF.

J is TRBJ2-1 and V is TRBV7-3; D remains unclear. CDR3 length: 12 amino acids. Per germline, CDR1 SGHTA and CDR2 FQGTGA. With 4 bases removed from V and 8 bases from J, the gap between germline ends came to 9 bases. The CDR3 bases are TGTGCCAGCAGCTCCCATAGATATGAGCAGTTCTTC. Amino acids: CASSSHRYEQFF.

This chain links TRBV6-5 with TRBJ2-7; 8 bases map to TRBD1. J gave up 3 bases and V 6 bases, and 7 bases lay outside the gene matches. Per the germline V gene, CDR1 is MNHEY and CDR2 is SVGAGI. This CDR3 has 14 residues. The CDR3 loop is CASRARTGFYEQYF. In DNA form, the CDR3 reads TGTGCCAGCAGGGCTAGGACAGGGTTCTACGAGCAGTACTTC.

CDR3 bases: TGTGCCAGCAGTGAATCTACCTACGAGCAGTACTTC. It is translated as CASSESTYEQYF. The genes are TRBV25-1 and TRBJ2-7, with D unclear. V was trimmed by 1 base and J by 2 bases, leaving 3 bases between them. The CDR3 spans 12 residues. From germline, CDR1 is MGHDK and CDR2 SYGVNS.

The CDR3 DNA sequence: TGTGCCAGCAGCTTGTTCAGCGGGAGAGCGTCCTACGAGCAGTACTTC. As protein: CASSLFSGRASYEQYF. The chain carries TRBV5-6 and TRBJ2-7, with 8 nucleotides matching TRBD2. Germline CDR1 reads SGHDT; CDR2 reads YYEEEE. The CDR3 contains 16 residues. V gave up 1 base and J gave up 1 base; unmatched junction bases: 7.

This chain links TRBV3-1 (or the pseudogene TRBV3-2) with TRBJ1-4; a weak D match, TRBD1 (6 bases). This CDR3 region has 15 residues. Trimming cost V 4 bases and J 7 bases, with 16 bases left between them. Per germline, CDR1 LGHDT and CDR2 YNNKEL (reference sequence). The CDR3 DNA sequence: TGTGCCAGCAGCCCAGGGGAAGGGCTAGGTGAAAAACTGTTTTTT. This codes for CASSPGEGLGEKLFF.

The CDR3 DNA reads TGTGCCAGCTCACCCTACGGGACTAGCGAGGACGAGCAGTACTTC. As protein: CASSPYGTSEDEQYF. J is TRBJ2-7 and V is TRBV18; TRBD2 agrees at 10 bases. CDR1 KGHSH and CDR2 LQKENI come from the germline V gene. The CDR3 runs 15 residues. The V gene end was trimmed by 3 bases and the J gene end by 5 bases; junction bases not matched to a gene: 7.

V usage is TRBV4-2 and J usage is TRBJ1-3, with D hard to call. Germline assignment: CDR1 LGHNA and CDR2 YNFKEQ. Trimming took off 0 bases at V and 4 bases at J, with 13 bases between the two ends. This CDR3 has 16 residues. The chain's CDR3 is CASSQDGGSRGNTIYF. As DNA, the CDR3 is TGTGCCAGCAGCCAAGATGGCGGGTCGAGGGGAAACACCATATATTTT.

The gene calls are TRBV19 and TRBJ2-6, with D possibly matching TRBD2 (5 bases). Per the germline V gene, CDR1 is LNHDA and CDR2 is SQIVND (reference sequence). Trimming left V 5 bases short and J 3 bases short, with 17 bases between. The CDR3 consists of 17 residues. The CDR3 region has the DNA TGTGCCAGTAGTCTCCCCGGAGGCGGGTTTGGGGCCAACGTCCTGACTTTC. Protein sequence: CASSLPGGGFGANVLTF. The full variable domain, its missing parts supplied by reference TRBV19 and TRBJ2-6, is DGGITQSPKYLFRKEGQNVTLSCEQNLNHDAMYWYRQDPGQGLRLIYYSQIVNDFQKGDIAEGYSVSREKKESFPLTVTSAQKNPTAFYLCASSLPGGGFGANVLTFGAGSRLTVL.

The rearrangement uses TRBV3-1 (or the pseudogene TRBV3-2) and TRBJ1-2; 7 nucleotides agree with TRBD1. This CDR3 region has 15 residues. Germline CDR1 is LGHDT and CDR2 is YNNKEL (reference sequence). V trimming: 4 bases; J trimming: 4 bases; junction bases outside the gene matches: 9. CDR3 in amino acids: CASSPGQFGVYGYTF. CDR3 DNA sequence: TGTGCCAGCAGCCCGGGACAGTTCGGCGTCTATGGCTACACCTTC.